The next 24 T cell receptor beta chains were all read from a single sample in a study of cytomegalovirus exposure and HLA in healthy donors. Use of 60 Vbeta and 13 Jbeta primers characterized the PCR. Produced via immunoSEQ multiplex PCR; TCRdb's table is partial and in-frame only. The sample records around 200,000 clones, just under 70% being singletons. Sequencing was carried out using PBMCs. Every receptor here comes from a man aged 35-49 years in good health and CMV-seropositive.

V gene TRBV11-2 combines with J gene TRBJ2-7, with TRBD2 matching over 8 bases. The CDR3 runs to 16 residues. Looked up from germline, CDR1 is SGHAT and CDR2 is FQNNGV. Losses at the gene ends were 1 base for V and 2 bases for J; bases not matched to a gene: 7. CDR3 nucleotides: TGTGCCAGCAGCTTAGGGTTAGCGGGGCTAACCTACGAGCAGTACTTC. It is translated as CASSLGLAGLTYEQYF.

The gene calls are TRBV4-3 and TRBJ1-2, with 7 bases fitting TRBD1. With 3 bases clipped from V and 9 bases from J, the junction kept 10 bases outside the gene matches. The CDR3 length is 14 residues. Germline CDR1 and CDR2: LGHNA and YSLEER. CDR3 coding DNA: TGCGCCAGCAGCCACTACACCGGGACAGAGAGCTACACCTTC. It encodes CASSHYTGTESYTF.

This chain uses TRBV5-5 with TRBJ1-5; weak D call: TRBD1 (5 bases). This CDR3 has 15 amino acids. Germline V gene sequence: CDR1 SGHKS, CDR2 YYEKEE (reference sequence). Trimming pared 4 bases from V and 4 bases from J, leaving 15 bases between. This CDR3 is CASSQAAGGNQPQHF. In nucleotides, the CDR3 is TGTGCCAGCAGCCAGGCGGCGGGGGGTAATCAGCCCCAGCATTTT.

This rearrangement joins TRBV4-1 to TRBJ1-1; 10 nucleotides align to TRBD1. The trim removed 4 bases at V and 5 bases at J, leaving 13 bases unmatched. The CDR3 loop spans 17 amino acids. Germline CDR1 MGHRA, CDR2 YSYEKL. The CDR3 bases are TGCGCCAGCAGCCCAGGGAGTTGGGACAGGGGAAGGACTGAAGCTTTCTTT. It is translated as CASSPGSWDRGRTEAFF.

The V call is TRBV5-4, the J call TRBJ2-1; 11 nucleotides match TRBD2. Per the germline V gene, CDR1 is SGHNT and CDR2 is YYREEE (reference sequence). The CDR3 spans 15 residues. The V gene end was trimmed by 4 bases and the J gene end by 7 bases; junction bases not matched to a gene: 7. Here the CDR3 DNA reads TGTGCCAGCAGCACTGGGGCTAGCGGGGGGAATGAGCAGTTCTTC. Its protein is CASSTGASGGNEQFF.

The CDR3 loop is CASSGEDQPQHF. The CDR3 DNA sequence: TGTGCCAGCAGTGGAGAAGATCAGCCCCAGCATTTT. V gene TRBV2 combines with J gene TRBJ1-5; D is unresolved. This CDR3 region has 12 residues. The V end was cut by 4 bases, the J end by 5 bases, with 6 bases between. The germline CDR1 and CDR2 sequences are SNHLY and FYNNEI.

The chain carries TRBV19 and TRBJ1-1; 8 bases agree with TRBD1. This CDR3 has 13 amino acids. Germline V gene lookup returns CDR1 LNHDA and CDR2 SQIVND (reference sequence). V dropped 6 bases and J dropped 4; count of bases not matched to a gene: 4. The CDR3 sequence: CASSAGGGTEAFF. Here the CDR3 DNA reads TGTGCCAGTAGCGCAGGGGGCGGCACTGAAGCTTTCTTT. Complete variable domain (other parts from reference TRBV19 and TRBJ1-1): DGGITQSPKYLFRKEGQNVTLSCEQNLNHDAMYWYRQDPGQGLRLIYYSQIVNDFQKGDIAEGYSVSREKKESFPLTVTSAQKNPTAFYLCASSAGGGTEAFFGQGTRLTVV.

The chain links TRBV9 to TRBJ1-5; D is undetermined. Looked up from germline, CDR1 is SGDLS and CDR2 is YYNGEE. V lost 0 bases, J lost 7 bases, and 14 bases lay in between. This CDR3 has 15 amino acids. The CDR3 bases are TGTGCCAGCAGCGTAGGGTTGTCTCCAGGCCAGCCCCAGCATTTT. Protein sequence: CASSVGLSPGQPQHF.

This sequence joins TRBV6-6 and TRBJ1-5; D gene uncertain. V lost 5 bases to trimming and J lost 4 bases, with 6 bases between them. This CDR3 contains 12 residues. Germline V lookup: CDR1 MNHNY, CDR2 SVGAGI (reference sequence). The CDR3 loop reads CASSPQNQPQHF. CDR3 DNA sequence: TGTGCCAGCAGTCCACAAAATCAGCCCCAGCATTTT.

The chain joins TRBV6-6 to TRBJ2-5; a possible D gene is TRBD2 (6 bases). The CDR3 contains 14 residues. V was shortened by 0 bases and J by 6 bases, with 11 bases between the two germline ends. The germline V gene has CDR1 MNHNY and CDR2 SVGAGI (reference sequence). The CDR3 DNA is TGTGCCAGCAGTTACTCGGAGGGATGGAAGACCCAGTACTTC. This encodes CASSYSEGWKTQYF.

This clone showed up just a few times. CDR3 bases: TGTGCCAGCAGCCTTCAACGGGTCGGGTTGTACGAGCAGTACTTC. Protein product: CASSLQRVGLYEQYF. This rearrangement joins TRBV11-2 to TRBJ2-7; unclear D gene. Per germline, CDR1 SGHAT and CDR2 FQNNGV. V lost 5 bases to trimming and J lost 4 bases, with 18 bases between them. CDR3 length: 15 amino acids.

This sequence joins TRBV5-6 and TRBJ2-3, with 7 positions matching TRBD1. Trimming cost V 0 bases and J 2 bases; bases outside gene matches: 3. CDR1 SGHDT and CDR2 YYEEEE come from the germline V gene. CDR3 length equals 15 residues. Here the CDR3 DNA reads TGTGCCAGCAGCTTGGCCACAGGGGACACAGATACGCAGTATTTT. Translating it yields CASSLATGDTDTQYF.

The chain is built from TRBV28 and TRBJ1-5, with TRBD1 matching 7 bases. This CDR3 spans 16 amino acids. The germline V gene has CDR1 MDHEN and CDR2 SYDVKM. Germline trimming cut 7 bases from V and 2 bases from J; bases unmatched to any gene: 11. DNA for the CDR3: TGTGCCAGCACCCCCCTGACAGGGTCCCGCAATCAGCCCCAGCATTTT. Translating it yields CASTPLTGSRNQPQHF.

Note on this clone: An end of the junction differs from the germline gene, which may be a read error. The V gene is TRBV7-9, the J gene TRBJ2-7; no definite D call. CDR3 size: 12 residues. Per germline, CDR1 SEHNR and CDR2 FQNEAQ (reference sequence). The CDR3, as DNA: TGTTCCAGCAGCGTACCCCTCGGCGAGCAGTACTTC. It translates to CSSSVPLGEQYF.

This chain uses TRBV15 with TRBJ1-3; 8 nucleotides agree with TRBD1. The CDR3 length is 14 residues. Losses at the gene ends were 6 bases for V and 7 bases for J; bases not matched to a gene: 8. The germline CDR1 and CDR2 sequences are LNHNV and YYDKDF (reference sequence). The CDR3 nucleotides read TGTGCCACCAGTTACCGGACAGGGCTGAACACCATATATTTT. Translating gives CATSYRTGLNTIYF.

This chain joins TRBV2 and TRBJ2-5, with D perhaps matching TRBD2 (6 bases). Near its end, the DNA agrees better with TRBJ2-7, so the J call may be wrong. CDR1 is SNHLY, CDR2 FYNNEI, per germline. This CDR3 is 12 amino acids long. CDR3 in DNA: TGTGCCAGCTTCGGGGGACTCTACGAGCAGTACTTC. It is translated as CASFGGLYEQYF.

This clone was seen a few times. The chain couples TRBV7-9 to TRBJ2-6; D is possibly TRBD2 (7 bases). CDR1 and CDR2 from the germline V gene are SEHNR and FQNEAQ (reference sequence). V shed 5 bases and J shed 3 bases, with 17 bases lying between them. The CDR3 is 17 amino acids. The CDR3 region is CASSNITGGRGANVLTF. CDR3 nucleotides: TGTGCCAGCAGCAACATAACGGGGGGCCGTGGGGCCAACGTCCTGACTTTC.

The chain uses TRBV28 and TRBJ2-6; TRBD1 aligns across 10 bases. CDR1 and CDR2 from the germline V gene are MDHEN and SYDVKM. The CDR3 runs 15 residues. V trimming: 5 bases; J trimming: 2 bases; junction bases outside the gene matches: 0. The CDR3, as DNA: TGTGCCAGCAGTGACAGGGGGCCTGGGGCCAACGTCCTGACTTTC. Its translation is CASSDRGPGANVLTF.

The chain has TRBV4-1 and TRBJ1-5; 11 bases agree with TRBD1. This CDR3 is built from 15 residues. Germline trimming cut 4 bases from V and 7 bases from J; bases unmatched to any gene: 6. Germline assignment: CDR1 MGHRA and CDR2 YSYEKL. The CDR3 reads CASSPGTGGYQPQHF. CDR3 nucleotides: TGCGCCAGCAGCCCCGGGACAGGGGGGTACCAGCCCCAGCATTTT.

The table lists this clone with a count of one. This chain connects TRBV6-4 to TRBJ1-1; the D is unclear. CDR1 is MRHNA and CDR2 is SNTAGT in the germline V gene. The CDR3 length is 15 residues. Trimming took off 6 bases at V and 6 bases at J, with 20 bases between the two ends. CDR3 sequence reads: CASSFVVPWAPEAFF. Written as DNA, the CDR3 is TGTGCCAGCAGCTTCGTTGTTCCTTGGGCCCCTGAAGCTTTCTTT.

The CDR3 sequence is CASSPEPGQHVQFF. DNA of the CDR3: TGCGCCAGCAGCCCTGAACCGGGACAGCATGTGCAGTTCTTC. J is TRBJ2-1 and V is TRBV4-1, with TRBD1 identical over 7 bases. Trimming took 4 bases from V and 12 from J; bases not matched to a gene: 12. In germline, CDR1 is MGHRA, CDR2 YSYEKL. This CDR3 is 14 amino acids long.

The table lists this clone with a count of one. The chain couples TRBV6-5 to TRBJ2-5; 10 nucleotides match TRBD1. Near its end, the DNA agrees better with TRBJ2-7, so the J call may be wrong. The germline V gene has CDR1 MNHEY and CDR2 SVGAGI. This CDR3 has 15 residues. DNA for the CDR3: TGTGCCAGCAGTTACCAAGACAGGGGGCTGTACGAGCAGTACTTC. Amino acid sequence: CASSYQDRGLYEQYF.

The J gene is TRBJ2-1, the V gene TRBV5-4, with TRBD2 matching over 14 bases. Germline V gene sequence: CDR1 SGHNT, CDR2 YYREEE (reference sequence). The V gene end was trimmed by 4 bases and the J gene end by 9 bases; junction bases not matched to a gene: 6. The CDR3 runs 15 residues. The CDR3 coding sequence is TGTGCCAGCAGCCCTCAGACTAGCGGGGGGGCTGAGCAGTTCTTC. This encodes CASSPQTSGGAEQFF. The entire variable domain, with the rest obtained from reference TRBV5-4 and TRBJ2-1, is as follows: ETGVTQSPTHLIKTRGQQVTLRCSSQSGHNTVSWYQQALGQGPQFIFQYYREEENGRGNFPPRFSGLQFPNYSSELNVNALELDDSALYLCASSPQTSGGAEQFFGPGTRLTVL.

V gene TRBV15 combines with J gene TRBJ2-7, with 9 bases identical to TRBD1. The CDR3 spans 19 residues. V gave up 0 bases and J gave up 0 bases; unmatched junction bases: 12. Germline CDR1 is LNHNV and CDR2 is YYDKDF (reference sequence). DNA of the CDR3: TGTGCCACCAGCAGAGATAATCTGGGCGGGACAGGGATCTCCTACGAGCAGTACTTC. This sequence encodes CATSRDNLGGTGISYEQYF.